A single sample gave rise to the 17 T cell receptor beta chains below, sequenced in a study of OX40 agonist ivuxolimab in advanced cancers. Sequenced by immunoSEQ multiplex PCR; TCRdb stores in-frame clones only, minus some. The table includes roughly 8,000 clones, just under 75% detected once. The source material was CD4+ or CD8+ T cells sorted from blood, sampled in a trial of the OX40 agonist ivuxolimab. These receptors were collected from an adult with an advanced solid tumor such as melanoma, head and neck, liver or kidney cancer.

The V gene is TRBV15, the J gene TRBJ2-2, with 8 bases aligning to TRBD1. V lost 8 bases and J lost 9; bases outside the gene matches: 11. The CDR3 totals 14 residues. Per the germline V gene, CDR1 is LNHNV and CDR2 is YYDKDF (reference sequence). CDR3 sequence: CATPGTGALRELFF. DNA of the CDR3: TGTGCCACCCCAGGGACAGGAGCGTTGAGGGAGCTGTTTTTT.

This clone is categorized as medium-sized. This rearrangement joins TRBV11-3 to TRBJ1-1; unclear D gene. The CDR3 consists of 12 residues. V was shortened by 5 bases and J by 4 bases, with 8 bases between the two germline ends. The germline V gene encodes CDR1 SGHNT and CDR2 YENEEA. The chain's CDR3 is CASSQGVTEAFF. The CDR3 region has the DNA TGTGCCAGCAGCCAAGGAGTCACTGAAGCTTTCTTT.

This rearrangement joins TRBV9 to TRBJ2-7; 8 positions agree with TRBD1. Germline V gives CDR1 SGDLS, CDR2 YYNGEE. V lost 4 bases, J lost 3 bases, and 9 bases stayed unmatched. This CDR3 spans 15 amino acids. This CDR3 reads CASSLTGTGVYEQYF. CDR3 nucleotides: TGTGCCAGCAGCCTTACCGGGACAGGAGTCTACGAGCAGTACTTC.

The gene calls are TRBV28 and TRBJ2-1; 8 bases agree with TRBD2. CDR1 MDHEN and CDR2 SYDVKM come from the germline V gene. The V gene end was trimmed by 5 bases and the J gene end by 4 bases; junction bases not matched to a gene: 10. The CDR3 is 16 residues long. CDR3 residues: CASSPREGLGYNEQFF. The CDR3 region has the DNA TGTGCCAGCAGTCCTCGCGAGGGACTAGGGTACAATGAGCAGTTCTTC.

CDR3 residues: CASSPGGDQPQHF. In nucleotides, the CDR3 is TGTGCCAGCAGCCCAGGGGGGGATCAGCCCCAGCATTTT. The chain joins TRBV5-6 to TRBJ1-5, with 7 nucleotides matching TRBD1. V lost 4 bases to trimming and J lost 5 bases; unmatched junction nucleotides: 3. The CDR3 has 13 amino acids. Germline values: CDR1 SGHDT, CDR2 YYEEEE.

The chain uses TRBV7-8 and TRBJ2-7; weak D call: TRBD1 (6 bases). This CDR3 comprises 13 residues. Germline V lookup: CDR1 SGHVS, CDR2 FQNEAQ. The V end was cut by 5 bases, the J end by 5 bases, with 13 bases between. This CDR3 reads CASSTLEGDEQYF. The CDR3 region has the DNA TGTGCCAGCAGCACCCTTGAGGGGGACGAGCAGTACTTC. The whole variable domain, remainder taken from reference TRBV7-8 and TRBJ2-7, is GAGVSQSPRYKVAKRGQDVALRCDPISGHVSLFWYQQALGQGPEFLTYFQNEAQLDKSGLPSDRFFAERPEGSVSTLKIQRTQQEDSAVYLCASSTLEGDEQYFGPGTRLTVT.

CDR3 DNA: TGTGCCAGCAAACGGTGGATGAACACTGAAGCTTTCTTT. Its translation is CASKRWMNTEAFF. This chain connects TRBV2 to TRBJ1-1; D remains unclear. Trimming took 7 bases from V and 0 from J, leaving 9 bases between them. The CDR3 has 13 amino acids. Germline values: CDR1 SNHLY, CDR2 FYNNEI.

V is TRBV7-3 and J is TRBJ2-5; D is possibly TRBD1 (6 bases). From germline, CDR1 is SGHTA and CDR2 FQGTGA. The CDR3 covers 14 residues. V lost 4 bases and J 5 bases, leaving 14 bases between the germline ends. CDR3 nucleotides: TGTGCCAGCAGCTCCTACCCCCAGGGGGAGACCCAGTACTTC. Protein product: CASSSYPQGETQYF.

This chain joins TRBV7-6 and TRBJ2-1, with D possibly being TRBD2 (5 bases). V lost 2 bases and J 0 bases, leaving 11 bases between the germline ends. Germline V gene data show CDR1 as SGHVS and CDR2 as FNYEAQ. This CDR3 spans 16 amino acids. Written as DNA, the CDR3 is TGTGCCAGCAGCTTATTGGGAGAGAGCTCCTACAATGAGCAGTTCTTC. Translating it yields CASSLLGESSYNEQFF.

This chain uses TRBV9 with TRBJ2-1, with TRBD2 identical over 7 bases. The germline V gene has CDR1 SGDLS and CDR2 YYNGEE. V was clipped by 6 bases and J by 8 bases; unmatched bases: 11. The CDR3 length is 14 residues. The CDR3 sequence: CASTFGLGEDEQFF. CDR3 DNA: TGTGCCAGCACCTTCGGACTAGGAGAAGATGAGCAGTTCTTC.

The V and J genes are TRBV7-2 and TRBJ2-2; D remains unclear. CDR3 size: 12 residues. With 8 bases removed from V and 1 base from J, the gap between germline ends came to 5 bases. CDR1 and CDR2 from the germline V gene are SGHTA and FQGNSA. The CDR3 loop reads CASYGNTGELFF. The CDR3 DNA is TGTGCCAGCTATGGGAACACCGGGGAGCTGTTTTTT.

The chain combines TRBV7-8 with TRBJ1-5, with D tentatively TRBD1 (6 bases). The CDR3 has 14 residues. Germline V gene sequence: CDR1 SGHVS, CDR2 FQNEAQ. Trimming took 1 base from V and 6 from J, leaving 10 bases between them. Here the CDR3 reads CASSLGGGLQPQHF. The CDR3 DNA reads TGTGCCAGCAGCTTAGGGGGGGGCCTTCAGCCCCAGCATTTT.

CDR3 DNA: TGTGCCAGCAGCGTAGGAGTCGGCTTGAGCTCCTACAATGAGCAGTTCTTC. Translating it yields CASSVGVGLSSYNEQFF. The V gene is TRBV9, the J gene TRBJ2-1; D unresolved. Germline values: CDR1 SGDLS, CDR2 YYNGEE. V gave up 0 bases and J gave up 0 bases, with 13 bases separating them. This CDR3 region has 17 residues.

This clone was seen only a few times. The V and J genes are TRBV9 and TRBJ2-1; TRBD2 aligns across 11 bases. CDR1 SGDLS and CDR2 YYNGEE come from the germline V gene. Losses at the gene ends were 2 bases for V and 6 bases for J; bases not matched to a gene: 4. This CDR3 comprises 15 residues. The CDR3 region has the DNA TGTGCCAGCAGCGTCCTCGGGACTAGCGGCAATGAGCAGTTCTTC. Encoded protein: CASSVLGTSGNEQFF.

The rearrangement uses TRBV4-3 and TRBJ1-2; D is undetermined. The germline V gene has CDR1 LGHNA and CDR2 YSLEER. Deletions cut 4 bases from V and 8 bases from J, with 11 bases between. The CDR3 is made up of 12 amino acids. CDR3 amino acids: CASSLGSGGYTF. CDR3 in DNA: TGCGCCAGCAGCCTAGGCTCCGGAGGCTACACCTTC.

This clone has more than one count but fewer than ten. The rearrangement links TRBV2 to TRBJ2-2, with TRBD1 identical over 8 bases. V shed 5 bases, J shed 4 bases, and the junction held 12 bases outside the gene matches. Germline V gene sequence: CDR1 SNHLY, CDR2 FYNNEI. There are 17 residues in the CDR3. CDR3 protein: CASSSNRQGIGTGELFF. The CDR3 nucleotides read TGTGCCAGCAGTTCTAACAGACAGGGGATAGGCACCGGGGAGCTGTTTTTT.

This chain joins TRBV6-8 and TRBJ2-7; 7 positions agree with TRBD2. Germline V gene lookup returns CDR1 MNHGY and CDR2 SAAAGT. The trim removed 5 bases at V and 7 bases at J, leaving 5 bases unmatched. The CDR3 runs to 12 residues. The chain's CDR3 is CASSPSGGEQYF. DNA for the CDR3: TGTGCCAGCAGTCCCTCCGGGGGGGAGCAGTACTTC.